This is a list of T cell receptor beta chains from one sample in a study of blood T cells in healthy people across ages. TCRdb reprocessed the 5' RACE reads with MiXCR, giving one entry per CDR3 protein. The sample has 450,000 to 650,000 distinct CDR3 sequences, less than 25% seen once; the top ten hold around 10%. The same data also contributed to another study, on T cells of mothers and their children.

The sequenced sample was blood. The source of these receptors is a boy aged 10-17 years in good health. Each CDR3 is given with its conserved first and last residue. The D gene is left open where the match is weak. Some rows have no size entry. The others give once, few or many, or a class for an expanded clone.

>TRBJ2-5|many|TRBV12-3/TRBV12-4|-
CASSLGGARETQYF
TGTGCCAGCAGTTTGGGGGGGGCGCGGGAGACCCAGTACTTC
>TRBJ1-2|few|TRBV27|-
CASSLSGDNYGYTF
TGTGCCAGCAGTCTTTCAGGAGATAACTATGGCTACACCTTC
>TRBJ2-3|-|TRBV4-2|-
CASSQVGERSTDTQYF
TGTGCCAGCAGCCAAGTAGGGGAGAGAAGCACAGATACGCAGTATTTT
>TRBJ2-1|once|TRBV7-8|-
CASSLGSTSDEQFF
TGTGCCAGCAGCTTAGGGTCTACTAGTGATGAGCAGTTCTTC
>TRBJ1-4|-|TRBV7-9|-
CASSKTGSENEKLFF
TGTGCCAGCAGCAAAACAGGATCTGAAAATGAAAAACTGTTTTTT
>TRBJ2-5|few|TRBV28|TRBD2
CASRGTSGETQYF
TGTGCCAGCAGAGGGACTAGCGGGGAGACCCAGTACTTC
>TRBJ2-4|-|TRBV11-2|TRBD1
CASSPDRDRGLRSKNIQYF
TGTGCCAGCAGCCCAGACCGGGACAGGGGGCTTAGGTCCAAAAACATTCAGTACTTC
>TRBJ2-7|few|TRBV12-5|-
CASALGMESYEQYF
TGTGCTAGTGCCTTGGGGATGGAGTCCTACGAGCAGTACTTC
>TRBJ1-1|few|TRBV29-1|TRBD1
CSARPGQANTEAFF
TGCAGCGCGAGACCGGGACAGGCGAACACTGAAGCTTTCTTT
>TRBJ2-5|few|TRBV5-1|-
CASRLDEAETQYF
TGCGCCAGCAGATTAGACGAGGCGGAGACCCAGTACTTC
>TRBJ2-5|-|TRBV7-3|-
CASSLRALRSETQYF
TGTGCCAGCAGCTTGAGGGCCCTTCGGTCTGAGACCCAGTACTTC
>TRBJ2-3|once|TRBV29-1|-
CSVEDSAGFGDTQYF
TGCAGCGTTGAAGATTCGGCAGGGTTCGGAGATACGCAGTATTTT
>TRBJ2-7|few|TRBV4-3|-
CASSQDAVNSYEQYF
TGCGCCAGCAGCCAAGATGCAGTTAACTCCTACGAGCAGTACTTC
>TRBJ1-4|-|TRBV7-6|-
CASSPTLRAEKLFF
TGTGCCAGCAGCCCAACACTTCGGGCTGAAAAACTGTTTTTT
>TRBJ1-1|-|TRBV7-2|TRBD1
CASSSSGTGRKAFF
TGTGCCAGCAGCTCCTCCGGGACAGGCCGTAAAGCTTTCTTT
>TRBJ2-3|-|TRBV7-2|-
CASTLGGFGTDTQYF
TGTGCCAGCACCCTAGGGGGGTTCGGCACAGATACGCAGTATTTT
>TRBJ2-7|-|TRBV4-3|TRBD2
CASSPGTSPYEQYF
TGCGCCAGCAGCCCAGGGACTAGCCCGTACGAGCAGTACTTC
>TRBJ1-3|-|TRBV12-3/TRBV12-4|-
CASSSHGIYRSSGNTIYF
TGTGCCAGCAGTTCCCACGGAATTTATAGGAGCTCTGGAAACACCATATATTTT
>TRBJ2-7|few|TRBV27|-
CASSYGQGGFEQYF
TGTGCCAGCAGTTATGGACAGGGAGGGTTCGAGCAGTACTTC
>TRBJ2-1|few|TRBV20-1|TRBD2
CSAISGGAYNEQFF
TGCAGTGCTATTTCGGGGGGGGCCTACAATGAGCAGTTCTTC
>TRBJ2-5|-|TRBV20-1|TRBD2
CSARLPSGDQETQYF
TGCAGTGCTAGATTACCTAGCGGAGATCAAGAGACCCAGTACTTC
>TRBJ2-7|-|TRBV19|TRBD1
CASTDTGDEQYF
TGTGCCAGTACCGATACAGGGGACGAGCAGTACTTC
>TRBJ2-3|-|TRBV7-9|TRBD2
CASSPTSGGEDTQYF
TGTGCCAGCAGCCCGACTAGCGGGGGTGAAGATACGCAGTATTTT
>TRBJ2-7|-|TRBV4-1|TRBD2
CASSQVLSGLADEQYF
TGCGCCAGCAGCCAGGTCCTCTCGGGACTAGCGGACGAGCAGTACTTC
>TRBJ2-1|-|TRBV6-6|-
CASSYSRGEQFF
TGTGCCAGCAGTTACTCTCGGGGTGAGCAGTTCTTC
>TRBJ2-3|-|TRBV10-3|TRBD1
CAISEPGQGDTQYF
TGTGCCATCAGTGAGCCGGGACAGGGGGATACGCAGTATTTT
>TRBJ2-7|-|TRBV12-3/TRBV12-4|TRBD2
CASRGGSSYEQYF
TGTGCCAGCAGGGGGGGGAGCTCCTACGAGCAGTACTTC
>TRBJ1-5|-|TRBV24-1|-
CATGEGGKGNQPQHF
TGTGCCACCGGGGAGGGAGGCAAGGGCAATCAGCCCCAGCATTTT
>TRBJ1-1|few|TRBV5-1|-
CASSLVGNTLNTEAFF
TGCGCCAGCAGCTTGGTGGGAAATACTCTGAACACTGAAGCTTTCTTT
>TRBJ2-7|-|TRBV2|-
CAGRDTTYEQYF
TGTGCCGGCCGGGACACAACCTACGAGCAGTACTTC
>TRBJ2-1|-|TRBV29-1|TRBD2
CSVDLAGATYNEQFF
TGCAGCGTTGATCTAGCGGGGGCTACCTACAATGAGCAGTTCTTC
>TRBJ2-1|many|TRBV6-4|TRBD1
CASSSGQGASNEQFF
TGTGCCAGCAGTTCTGGGCAGGGGGCGAGCAATGAGCAGTTCTTC
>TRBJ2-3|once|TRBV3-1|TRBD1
CASSPGDRSGDTQYF
TGTGCCAGCAGCCCAGGGGACAGGTCCGGAGATACGCAGTATTTT
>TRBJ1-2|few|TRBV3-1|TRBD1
CASSPGTGLGYTF
TGTGCCAGCAGCCCTGGGACAGGGCTTGGCTACACCTTC
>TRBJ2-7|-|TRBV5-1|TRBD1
CASSYGTGNGEQYF
TGCGCCAGCAGCTACGGGACAGGGAATGGCGAGCAGTACTTC
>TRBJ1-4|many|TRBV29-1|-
CSVLQGFNEKLFF
TGCAGCGTTCTCCAGGGGTTTAATGAAAAACTGTTTTTT
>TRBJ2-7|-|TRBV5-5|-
CASSLGVREYEQYF
TGTGCCAGCAGCTTGGGGGTCAGGGAATACGAGCAGTACTTC
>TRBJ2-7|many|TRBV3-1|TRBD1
CASSRQGPSYEQYF
TGTGCCAGCAGTAGACAGGGGCCCTCCTACGAGCAGTACTTC
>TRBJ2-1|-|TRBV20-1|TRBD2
CSAPGASGSSSYNEQFF
TGCAGTGCGCCAGGGGCTAGCGGGAGTAGCTCCTACAATGAGCAGTTCTTC
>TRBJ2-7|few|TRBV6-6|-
CASSLDSLGSEQYF
TGTGCCAGCAGTTTGGACTCGCTGGGCTCTGAGCAGTACTTC
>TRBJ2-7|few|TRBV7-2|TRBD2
CASSLRLAGIYEQYF
TGTGCCAGCAGCTTACGACTAGCGGGAATCTACGAGCAGTACTTC
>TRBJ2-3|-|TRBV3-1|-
CASSLDWDTQYF
TGTGCCAGCAGCCTTGACTGGGATACGCAGTATTTT
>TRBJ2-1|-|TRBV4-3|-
CASSQEGLSENEQFF
TGCGCCAGCAGCCAAGAAGGGTTATCGGAAAATGAGCAGTTCTTC
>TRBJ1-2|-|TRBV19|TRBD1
CASSIPDRPAYGYTF
TGTGCCAGTAGTATTCCGGACAGGCCGGCCTATGGCTACACCTTC
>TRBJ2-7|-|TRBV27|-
CASSLRLDEQYF
TGTGCCAGCAGTTTACGGCTCGACGAGCAGTACTTC
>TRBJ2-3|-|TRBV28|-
CASSTRTDTQYF
TGTGCCAGCAGTACACGCACAGATACGCAGTATTTT
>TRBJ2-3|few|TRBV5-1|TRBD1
CASSLGTGQSTDTQYF
TGCGCCAGCAGCTTAGGGACAGGACAATCCACAGATACGCAGTATTTT
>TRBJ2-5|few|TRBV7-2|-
CASRLDGGPGYF
TGTGCCAGCAGATTAGATGGGGGCCCAGGGTACTTC
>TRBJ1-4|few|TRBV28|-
CASSSPYRQEEREKLFF
TGTGCCAGCAGTTCCCCGTATAGACAGGAAGAGCGGGAAAAACTGTTTTTT
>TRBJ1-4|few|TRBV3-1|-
CASSPSRRSNEKLFF
TGTGCCAGCAGCCCGAGTCGTCGGAGCAATGAAAAACTGTTTTTT
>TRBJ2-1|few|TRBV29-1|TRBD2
CSGKAGGLRDEQFF
TGCAGCGGTAAAGCGGGGGGCCTCAGGGATGAGCAGTTCTTC
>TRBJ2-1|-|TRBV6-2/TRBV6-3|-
CASSYSLAGYNEQFF
TGTGCCAGCAGTTACTCCCTAGCAGGATACAATGAGCAGTTCTTC
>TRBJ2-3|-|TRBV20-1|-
CSARWVRDTQYF
TGCAGTGCTAGATGGGTGCGGGATACGCAGTATTTT
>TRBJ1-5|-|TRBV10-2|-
CASSEEGRNQPQHF
TGCGCCAGCAGTGAGGAGGGGCGCAATCAGCCCCAGCATTTT
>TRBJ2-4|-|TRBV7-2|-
CASSLGGAGYKNIQYF
TGTGCCAGCAGCTTAGGCGGGGCGGGGTACAAAAACATTCAGTACTTC
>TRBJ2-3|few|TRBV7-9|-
CASSDRGLTDTQYF
TGTGCCAGCAGTGACAGAGGACTCACAGATACGCAGTATTTT
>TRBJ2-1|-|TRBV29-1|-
CSVEGLWRHNEQFF
TGCAGCGTTGAAGGGTTGTGGAGACACAATGAGCAGTTCTTC
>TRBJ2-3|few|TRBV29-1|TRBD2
CSVVYGLADTQYF
TGCAGCGTAGTGTACGGACTAGCCGATACGCAGTATTTT
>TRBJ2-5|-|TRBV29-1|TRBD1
CSGTGTGGPETQYF
TGCAGCGGAACCGGGACAGGGGGCCCCGAGACCCAGTACTTC